Following are 27 T cell receptor beta chains from one sample sequenced in a study of blood T cell repertoires in COVID-19. Using immunoSEQ multiplex PCR, the repertoire was profiled, and TCRdb retains in-frame clones only, with some absent. Here the sample spans about 120,000 clones, 75% to 85% being singletons. Sequencing was carried out using peripheral blood. Source of these receptors: a woman older than 75 with acute or convalescent COVID-19.

The gene calls are TRBV29-1 and TRBJ2-7; 8 bases map to TRBD1. CDR1 and CDR2 (germline): SQVTM, ANQGSEA. The CDR3 extends over 13 amino acids. The V segment lost 5 bases and the J segment 3 bases; nucleotides outside the gene matches: 6. Here the CDR3 DNA reads TGCAGCGTTCGGACAGGGACCCTCTACGAGCAGTACTTC. It yields the protein CSVRTGTLYEQYF.

The chain links TRBV19 to TRBJ1-6; TRBD1 is a possible D gene (5 bases). V was pared by 5 bases and J by 8 bases, with 19 bases between. The CDR3 loop spans 16 amino acids. The germline gives CDR1 LNHDA, CDR2 SQIVND (reference sequence). The CDR3 region has the DNA TGTGCCAGTAGTGTATCAGGGATACGGTCTGATTCACCCCTCCACTTT. Protein product: CASSVSGIRSDSPLHF. Full variable domain (outside the CDR3, taken from reference TRBV19 and TRBJ1-6): DGGITQSPKYLFRKEGQNVTLSCEQNLNHDAMYWYRQDPGQGLRLIYYSQIVNDFQKGDIAEGYSVSREKKESFPLTVTSAQKNPTAFYLCASSVSGIRSDSPLHFGNGTRLTVT.

The V call is TRBV24-1, the J call TRBJ1-1; unclear D gene. Germline loops: CDR1 KGHDR, CDR2 SFDVKD. Trimming pared 3 bases from V and 4 bases from J, leaving 14 bases between. The CDR3 is made up of 15 amino acids. Here the CDR3 DNA reads TGTGCCACCAGTGATCCGCGCTACTCGGTCACTGAAGCTTTCTTT. Its translation: CATSDPRYSVTEAFF.

This chain connects TRBV6-5 to TRBJ2-4; a possible D gene is TRBD1 (5 bases). Germline-derived CDR1 and CDR2 are MNHEY and SVGAGI. The germline V and J ends were trimmed by 6 bases and 2 bases, with 14 bases remaining between them. There are 15 residues in the CDR3. The CDR3 nucleotides read TGTGCCAGCAGACAAGGGGCCCCTACCAAAAACATTCAGTACTTC. It codes for CASRQGAPTKNIQYF.

V usage is TRBV3-1 (or the pseudogene TRBV3-2) and J usage is TRBJ1-5; 8 bases are a match to TRBD1. Germline loops: CDR1 LGHDT, CDR2 YNNKEL (reference sequence). The length of the CDR3 is 17 residues. With V trimmed by 1 base and J by 2 bases, 7 bases remained unmatched. The CDR3 reads CASSQAVGQGGNQPQHF. The CDR3 region has the DNA TGTGCCAGCAGCCAAGCGGTAGGACAGGGAGGCAATCAGCCCCAGCATTTT.

This clone has a handful of counts. The chain carries TRBV18 and TRBJ1-5, with a weak D call TRBD1 (5 bases). CDR1 and CDR2 (germline): KGHSH, LQKENI. The CDR3 totals 15 residues. The V and J ends lost 3 bases and 6 bases respectively, with 15 bases between them. The DNA for the CDR3 is TGTGCCAGCTCACCTCGGCCCACCGGGGGTCAGCCCCAGCATTTT. This gives the protein CASSPRPTGGQPQHF.

The V gene is TRBV11-2, the J gene TRBJ2-1, with 7 positions matching TRBD1. Trimming cost V 5 bases and J 7 bases; bases outside gene matches: 11. CDR3 length: 15 amino acids. Germline CDR1 is SGHAT and CDR2 is FQNNGV. CDR3 loop: CASSPQGTTINEQFF. For the CDR3, the DNA is TGTGCCAGCAGCCCACAGGGGACCACAATTAATGAGCAGTTCTTC.

This clone was counted between two and nine times. The genes are TRBV15 and TRBJ2-1; no clear D. V was shortened by 1 base and J by 0 bases, with 4 bases between the two germline ends. Germline V gene sequence: CDR1 LNHNV, CDR2 YYDKDF (reference sequence). This CDR3 is built from 14 residues. The CDR3 protein is CATSRAGSYNEQFF. Written as DNA, the CDR3 is TGTGCCACCAGCAGAGCCGGCTCCTACAATGAGCAGTTCTTC.

V and J are TRBV12-3 or TRBV12-4 and TRBJ1-2; TRBD1 might be the D (5 bases). This CDR3 contains 13 residues. V was shortened by 6 bases and J by 5 bases, with 13 bases between the two germline ends. The CDR3 DNA is TGTGCCAGCAGGGCGGGACGGCGGTATGGCTACACCTTC. Amino acid sequence: CASRAGRRYGYTF.

The genes are TRBV6-5 and TRBJ1-1; D might be TRBD1 (6 bases). The germline gives CDR1 MNHEY, CDR2 SVGAGI. The CDR3 runs to 15 residues. V was shortened by 5 bases and J by 0 bases, with 13 bases between the two germline ends. The CDR3 loop is CASSPDGGLNTEAFF. The CDR3 bases are TGTGCCAGCAGTCCCGACGGGGGGCTGAACACTGAAGCTTTCTTT.

The chain combines TRBV5-1 with TRBJ2-3, with 10 bases aligning to TRBD2. Germline values: CDR1 SGHRS, CDR2 YFSETQ. The CDR3 spans 16 residues. With V trimmed by 0 bases and J by 4 bases, 5 bases remained unmatched. As DNA, the CDR3 is TGCGCCAGCAGCTTGGGGACTAGCGGATTTCCAGATACGCAGTATTTT. Its protein product is CASSLGTSGFPDTQYF.

This chain uses TRBV28 with TRBJ2-7; no definite D call. V lost 7 bases, J lost 0 bases, and 16 bases lay in between. Germline loops: CDR1 MDHEN, CDR2 SYDVKM. The CDR3 loop spans 15 amino acids. The DNA for the CDR3 is TGTGCCAGCAAGGCCGGAGCAGTGAGCTCCTACGAGCAGTACTTC. The encoded protein is CASKAGAVSSYEQYF.

V usage is TRBV6-1 and J usage is TRBJ2-2; tentatively, D is TRBD2 (6 bases). Germline V gene lookup returns CDR1 MNHNS and CDR2 SASEGT. This CDR3 contains 17 residues. V was clipped by 0 bases and J by 4 bases, with 15 bases between them. The CDR3 sequence: CASSEAPSGAGTGELFF. The CDR3 DNA follows: TGTGCCAGCAGTGAAGCCCCCTCGGGAGCGGGCACCGGGGAGCTGTTTTTT.

This chain joins TRBV5-8 and TRBJ2-5; TRBD1 aligns across 7 bases. Germline CDR1 and CDR2: SGHTS and YDEGEE. Germline trimming cut 7 bases from V and 5 bases from J; bases unmatched to any gene: 8. The CDR3 runs to 13 residues. Written as DNA, the CDR3 is TGTGCCAGCGACCCCAGGGGGAAGGAGACCCAGTACTTC. Translation gives CASDPRGKETQYF.

V usage is TRBV5-5 and J usage is TRBJ1-4, with 8 positions matching TRBD1. The CDR3 is made up of 14 amino acids. Germline V gives CDR1 SGHKS, CDR2 YYEKEE (reference sequence). V was pared by 1 base and J by 7 bases, with 3 bases of the junction left unmatched. Here the CDR3 DNA reads TGTGCCAGCAGCTTGCAGGGGGCCAGTGAAAAACTGTTTTTT. Translation gives CASSLQGASEKLFF.

This clone was seen a few times. The V and J genes are TRBV7-9 and TRBJ1-1; D remains ambiguous. V was trimmed by 7 bases and J by 5 bases, leaving 14 bases between them. The CDR3 sequence is 13 residues long. The germline CDR1 and CDR2 sequences are SEHNR and FQNEAQ (reference sequence). DNA for the CDR3: TGTGCCAGCACCAAAAGAAAGGAGACTGAAGCTTTCTTT. Its protein is CASTKRKETEAFF.

The chain couples TRBV29-1 to TRBJ2-3; 7 positions match TRBD2. Germline assignment: CDR1 SQVTM and CDR2 ANQGSEA. The CDR3 consists of 15 residues. V lost 4 bases, J lost 3 bases, and 10 bases stayed unmatched. The CDR3 is CSVVRTRTGTDTQYF. As DNA, the CDR3 is TGCAGCGTTGTAAGGACTAGGACGGGGACAGATACGCAGTATTTT.

In its sample, this clone was seen once. The V gene is TRBV4-3, the J gene TRBJ1-4; D remains ambiguous. Looked up from germline, CDR1 is LGHNA and CDR2 is YSLEER. V lost 0 bases to trimming and J lost 6 bases, with 11 bases between them. CDR3 length equals 15 residues. The CDR3 nucleotides read TGCGCCAGCAGCCAAGACCACGGAGGATATGAAAAACTGTTTTTT. It translates to CASSQDHGGYEKLFF.

The chain couples TRBV5-1 to TRBJ2-3; weak D call: TRBD1 (5 bases). The CDR3 is 15 amino acids. V lost 2 bases and J lost 4, with 14 bases in between. CDR1 and CDR2 from the germline V gene are SGHRS and YFSETQ. The chain's CDR3 is CASSFSAGMSDTQYF. In nucleotides, the CDR3 is TGCGCCAGCAGCTTTTCTGCAGGGATGTCAGATACGCAGTATTTT.

The chain employs TRBV7-3 and TRBJ2-6; a possible D gene is TRBD1 (6 bases). The germline CDR1 and CDR2 sequences are SGHTA and FQGTGA. The CDR3 is 19 residues long. The ends were cut back, 0 bases at V and 0 bases at J, with 15 bases in the middle. The CDR3 coding sequence is TGTGCCAGCAGCTTAACCGGGACACTCCCCGGCTCTGGGGCCAACGTCCTGACTTTC. Protein sequence: CASSLTGTLPGSGANVLTF.

Only a few counts were recorded for this clone. Germline and junction disagree at one end, which may indicate a read error. The chain combines TRBV5-8 with TRBJ2-6; weak D call: TRBD1 (8 bases). The CDR3 covers 15 residues. Germline V lookup: CDR1 SGHTS, CDR2 YDEGEE. CDR3 protein: CASSFNYRGGNVLTF. In DNA form, the CDR3 reads TGTGCCAGCAGTTTCAATTACAGGGGGGGCAACGTCCTGACTTTC.

This rearrangement joins TRBV28 to TRBJ1-3; D unresolved. With 3 bases removed from V and 0 bases from J, the gap between germline ends came to 9 bases. The germline V gene encodes CDR1 MDHEN and CDR2 SYDVKM. The CDR3 has 15 amino acids. The CDR3 loop is CASSFSNPSGNTIYF. The CDR3 bases are TGTGCCAGCAGTTTTTCAAATCCCTCTGGAAACACCATATATTTT.

V and J are TRBV28 and TRBJ1-5; maybe TRBD1 (5 bases). The V and J ends lost 6 bases and 4 bases respectively, with 16 bases between them. Germline V lookup: CDR1 MDHEN, CDR2 SYDVKM. This CDR3 is 15 amino acids long. CDR3 residues: CASSPGSRGNQPQHF. The CDR3 DNA reads as TGTGCCAGCAGCCCCGGGAGCCGGGGGAATCAGCCCCAGCATTTT.

The genes are TRBV7-2 and TRBJ2-2; 11 bases agree with TRBD2. The CDR3 has 16 amino acids. J was trimmed by 0 bases and V by 7 bases; bases with no gene match: 4. Germline CDR1 and CDR2: SGHTA and FQGNSA. CDR3 in amino acids: CASTLAGGTNTGELFF. CDR3 coding DNA: TGTGCCAGCACCCTAGCGGGAGGAACGAACACCGGGGAGCTGTTTTTT.

For the CDR3, the DNA is TGTGCCAGTAGATTTACGGGACAGGCTAATTCACCCCTCCACTTT. This gives the protein CASRFTGQANSPLHF. This chain links TRBV19 with TRBJ1-6, with 8 bases that match TRBD1. The junction had 7 bases not matched to a gene; V was cut back by 6 bases and J by 6 bases. Germline lookup yields CDR1 LNHDA and CDR2 SQIVND (reference sequence). This CDR3 contains 15 residues.

Note on this clone: In the same sample, other DNA sequences code for this CDR3. The V call is TRBV20-1, the J call TRBJ1-1; D possibly corresponds to TRBD1 (5 bases). From germline, CDR1 is DFQATT and CDR2 SNEGSKA (reference sequence). Trimming removed 5 bases from V and 4 bases from J, with 8 bases in between. CDR3 length: 11 amino acids. The CDR3 loop reads CSAVRGTEAFF. DNA for the CDR3: TGCAGTGCTGTAAGGGGCACTGAAGCTTTCTTT.

The chain carries TRBV5-4 and TRBJ1-2, with TRBD1 matching 7 bases. Per germline, CDR1 SGHNT and CDR2 YYREEE (reference sequence). The V and J ends lost 4 bases and 4 bases, in that order; junction bases with no gene match: 7. The CDR3 runs 14 residues. The CDR3 bases are TGTGCCAGCAGCCTCCCGGGACAGTCCTATGGCTACACCTTC. Translation: CASSLPGQSYGYTF.